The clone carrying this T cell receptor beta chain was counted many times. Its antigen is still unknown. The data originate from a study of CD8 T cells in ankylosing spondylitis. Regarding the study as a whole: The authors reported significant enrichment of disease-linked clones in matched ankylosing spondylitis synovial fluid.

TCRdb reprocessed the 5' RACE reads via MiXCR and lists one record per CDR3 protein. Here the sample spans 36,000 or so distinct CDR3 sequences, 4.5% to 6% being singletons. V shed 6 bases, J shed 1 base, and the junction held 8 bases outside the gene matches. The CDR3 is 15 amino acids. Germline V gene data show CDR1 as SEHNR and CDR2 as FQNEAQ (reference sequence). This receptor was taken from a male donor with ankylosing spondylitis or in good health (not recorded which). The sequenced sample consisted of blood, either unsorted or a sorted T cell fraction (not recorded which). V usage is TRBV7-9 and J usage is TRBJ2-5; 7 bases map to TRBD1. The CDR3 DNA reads TGTGCCAGCAGTGAAATCCGGGACAGCCAAGAGACCCAGTACTTC. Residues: CASSEIRDSQETQYF.